Listed below are T cell receptor beta chains from one sample, sequenced in a study of vaccination and CD4 T cells after COVID-19. Each CDR3 protein is one row after TCRdb ran MiXCR on the PCR reads. The data contain over 25,000 distinct CDR3 sequences, roughly 50% of them singletons. The sample was CD4+ T cells from blood, taken about 7 months after SARS-CoV-2 vaccination. The receptor set was obtained from a human donor who had recovered from COVID-19. Both conserved end residues are part of each CDR3. D genes are given only for firm matches.

CDR3 length,D gene,J gene,V gene,CDR3 protein
15,TRBD1,TRBJ1-4,TRBV20-1,CSASRSGTGAEKLFF
13,-,TRBJ2-3,TRBV6-5,CASSTRATDTQYF
15,TRBD2,TRBJ2-7,TRBV7-9,CASSRTGTRVVTQYF
15,TRBD2,TRBJ2-3,TRBV20-1,CSARDGRESTDTQYF
14,TRBD2,TRBJ2-5,TRBV24-1,CATSRGSPQETQYF
15,-,TRBJ2-7,TRBV6-5,CASSYSGRGLYEQYF
12,TRBD1,TRBJ2-5,TRBV29-1,CSVRQGAETQYF
14,-,TRBJ2-5,TRBV20-1,CSARVAETQETQYF
15,-,TRBJ1-5,TRBV15,CATSRGTVSNQPQHF
15,-,TRBJ1-6,TRBV7-8,CASSRYTGSHSPLHF
15,-,TRBJ1-1,TRBV6-2/TRBV6-3,CASSYSTQRNTEAFF
15,-,TRBJ2-7,TRBV5-4,CASSLDGSVSYEQYF
16,-,TRBJ1-6,TRBV6-1,CASSEGPRLRSPPLHF
14,-,TRBJ2-7,TRBV15,CATSRVGHAYEQYF
15,-,TRBJ1-1,TRBV7-2,CASSLKGQLNTEAFF
13,-,TRBJ2-3,TRBV30,CAWSAQRTDTQYF
14,TRBD1,TRBJ2-1,TRBV7-2,CASSLNVQGDEQFF
14,-,TRBJ1-6,TRBV2,CASQSVREGSPLHF
12,-,TRBJ1-1,TRBV20-1,CSARREWTEAFF
18,-,TRBJ2-2,TRBV4-3,CASSQGVWGKRRAGELFF
12,-,TRBJ2-3,TRBV20-1,CSAGIRTDTQYF
13,-,TRBJ2-7,TRBV7-2,CASSWTTAYEQYF
13,-,TRBJ2-3,TRBV20-1,CSATGTTTDTQYF
12,TRBD1,TRBJ1-2,TRBV20-1,CSVRDRVDGYTF
15,-,TRBJ2-3,TRBV11-2,CASTKRPGAADTQYF
13,-,TRBJ2-5,TRBV7-7,CASSLALEETQYF
13,-,TRBJ2-7,TRBV19,CASSFQGGSEQYF
12,-,TRBJ2-2,TRBV11-2,CASSLNTGELFF
13,-,TRBJ2-3,TRBV6-4,CASSGDSTDTQYF
15,TRBD2,TRBJ2-3,TRBV6-2/TRBV6-3,CASSYYAGGTDTQYF
16,-,TRBJ2-5,TRBV4-1,CASSQRFGGVVETQYF
14,-,TRBJ2-7,TRBV4-2,CASSQDGVLGEQYF
16,TRBD2,TRBJ2-5,TRBV25-1,CASSDSGRALGETQYF
14,TRBD2,TRBJ2-3,TRBV20-1,CSATIAGATDTQYF
15,-,TRBJ2-5,TRBV28,CASSLMGGVQETQYF
13,TRBD1,TRBJ2-7,TRBV7-2,CATTDRTRDEQYF
15,-,TRBJ1-1,TRBV19,CASSIGVTGNTEAFF
15,-,TRBJ2-7,TRBV28,CASRAGTRGSYEQYF
12,-,TRBJ1-2,TRBV28,CASRYAGKSYTF
16,-,TRBJ2-6,TRBV20-1,CSARGRDLSGANVLTF
12,-,TRBJ2-2,TRBV12-3/TRBV12-4,CASSLGRLELFF
13,TRBD1,TRBJ1-1,TRBV6-1,CASSELRQGAAFF
15,-,TRBJ2-3,TRBV20-1,CSARDTRRLTDTQYF
14,-,TRBJ2-5,TRBV7-2,CASQRTEAQETQYF
11,-,TRBJ1-1,TRBV14,CASSQGFGAFF
12,TRBD1,TRBJ2-1,TRBV7-9,CASSFGTDEQFF
19,-,TRBJ1-2,TRBV21-1,CASSKADPDRVRGAYGYTF
19,TRBD2,TRBJ2-3,TRBV10-3,CAIQRFPLQTSGGTDTQYF
16,-,TRBJ2-7,TRBV6-5,CASSYSIPGIHYEQYF
14,-,TRBJ1-2,TRBV7-9,CASSLDAGDYGYTF
14,TRBD1,TRBJ1-2,TRBV2,CASRPLTGVEGYTF
14,TRBD1,TRBJ1-2,TRBV4-3,CASSRDRGEDGYTF
17,TRBD1,TRBJ1-2,TRBV7-9,CASSLIGQGGKFYGYTF